This record concerns one T cell receptor beta chain sequence. Antigen unknown. These data belong to a study of cytomegalovirus exposure and HLA in healthy donors. General study results and limits: TRBV6-2, TRBV6-3 and some other V segments were unresolvable in 87-base-pair reads.

PCR employed 60 Vbeta and 13 Jbeta primers. Here immunoSEQ multiplex PCR was the method, and the copy in TCRdb shows in-frame clones only, minus some. Among fewer than 70,000 clones, roughly 65% were seen once, and the ten largest hold 12% to 15%. V shed 3 bases and J 5 bases; nucleotides not matched to a gene: 8. The CDR3 has 17 residues. Per germline, CDR1 LNHNV and CDR2 YYDKDF (reference sequence). What was sequenced was PBMCs. This receptor was obtained from a male donor in good health and CMV-seropositive. The J gene is TRBJ2-5, the V gene TRBV15, with 14 bases that match TRBD2. CDR3 DNA sequence: TGTGCCACCAGCAGCGGGACTAGCGGGGGTTGGGGGGAGACCCAGTACTTC. As protein: CATSSGTSGGWGETQYF.